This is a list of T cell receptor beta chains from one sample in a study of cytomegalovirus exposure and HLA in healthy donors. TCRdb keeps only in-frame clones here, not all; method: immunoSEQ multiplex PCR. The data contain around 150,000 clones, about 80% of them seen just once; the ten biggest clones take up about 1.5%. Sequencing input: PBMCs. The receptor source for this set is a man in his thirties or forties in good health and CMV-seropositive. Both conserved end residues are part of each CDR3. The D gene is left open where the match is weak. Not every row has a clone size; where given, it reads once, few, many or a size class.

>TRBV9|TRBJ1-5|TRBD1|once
TGTGCCAGCAGCACCGGGACAGGGGTTAATCAGCCCCAGCATTTT
CASSTGTGVNQPQHF
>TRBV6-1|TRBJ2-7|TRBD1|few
TGTGCCAGCAGTGAAGTAGTACAGGGGGCCGTTAGTCCCTACGAGCAGTACTTC
CASSEVVQGAVSPYEQYF
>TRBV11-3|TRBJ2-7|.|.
TGTGCCAGCAGCTTAGGACAGTCCTACGAGCAGTACTTC
CASSLGQSYEQYF
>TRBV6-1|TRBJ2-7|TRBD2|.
TGTGCCAGCTCGACTAGCGACGAGCAGTACTTC
CASSTSDEQYF
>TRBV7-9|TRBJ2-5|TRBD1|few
TGTGCCAGCAGCCCAGGACAGGGGGGAAATCAAGAGACCCAGTACTTC
CASSPGQGGNQETQYF
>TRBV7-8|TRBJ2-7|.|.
TGTGCCAGCAGCTTAGAGGAGGGTTACGAGCAGTACTTC
CASSLEEGYEQYF
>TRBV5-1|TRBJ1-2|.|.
TGCGCCAGCAGTTTCGAGGGAGGGGATGGCTACACCTTC
CASSFEGGDGYTF
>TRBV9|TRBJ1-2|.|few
TGTGCCAGCAGCGTAGCTTTGGGGCAAGCTAACTATGGCTACACCTTC
CASSVALGQANYGYTF
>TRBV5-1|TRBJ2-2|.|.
TGCGCCAGTAACCAAGGGGGTACGAACACCGGGGAGCTGTTTTTT
CASNQGGTNTGELFF
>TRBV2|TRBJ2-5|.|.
TGTGCCAGCACCGGGACTTCAAAAGAGACCCAGTACTTC
CASTGTSKETQYF
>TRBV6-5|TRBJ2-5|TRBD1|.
TGTGCCAGCAGTAACCTACCGGGACAGGGGATGACCCAGTACTTC
CASSNLPGQGMTQYF
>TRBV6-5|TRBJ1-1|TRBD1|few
TGTGCCAGCAGTCACCGGGACAGGGGGTTTGAAGCTTTCTTT
CASSHRDRGFEAFF
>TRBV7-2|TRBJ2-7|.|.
TGTGCCAGCAGCTCCATCTCCTACGAGCAGTACTTC
CASSSISYEQYF
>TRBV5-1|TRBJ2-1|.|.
TGCGCCAGCAGCTTGGGGGCTGAGCAGTTCTTC
CASSLGAEQFF
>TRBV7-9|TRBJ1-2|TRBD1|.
TGTGCCAGCAGGGAGACAGGGTTTAACTACACCTTC
CASRETGFNYTF